This TCR beta chain was sequenced during a study of blood T cell repertoires in COVID-19. Study context: Specimens from acute and convalescent COVID-19 originated in the United States, Italy and Spain.

The CDR3 spans 17 residues. CDR1 is MNHNS and CDR2 is SASEGT in the germline V gene. V shed 4 bases and J 4 bases; nucleotides not matched to a gene: 12. The assay was immunoSEQ multiplex PCR, and TCRdb's table has in-frame clones only and misses some. The profile covers 120,000 to 150,000 clones, with approximately 84% appearing a single time and approximately 4.6% taken by the ten largest. The origin of this receptor is a human donor in a cohort sampled during active COVID-19. The chain combines TRBV6-1 with TRBJ2-3, with 9 bases fitting TRBD2. Sequencing was done on a sample of peripheral blood. The CDR3 bases are TGTGCCAGCAGTGTCATTAGCGGGGGCTTAGAGGCAGATACGCAGTATTTT. Protein: CASSVISGGLEADTQYF.